This T cell receptor (beta chain) comes out of a study of shared clonotypes between healthy human individuals. The study, taken as a whole, reports: The study generally estimated greater richness for naive than memory subsets. Investigators expected sequencing depth to affect clonotype sharing among donors.

Naivety among CD8 cells was defined by CD45RO negativity and positive CCR7 selection, thereby excluding terminally differentiated effector memory CD45RA+ cells. The healthy adult donors were HIV-negative and reported no recent acute infections or vaccinations. The test was conducted at deep level. Method: immunoSEQ multiplex PCR; TCRdb's copy keeps in-frame clones and lacks some. The sample carries 2 million to 2.5 million clones, roughly 95% recorded once. The germline V and J ends were trimmed by 0 bases and 2 bases, with 12 bases remaining between them. The CDR3 totals 16 residues. Per the germline V gene, CDR1 is MNHEY and CDR2 is SVGAGI. For this clone: The antigen remains unidentified.

The clonotype originates from a man aged 18-30 years in good health. The specimen was naive CD8+ T cells sorted from blood. The V call is TRBV6-5, the J call TRBJ2-3; D possibly corresponds to TRBD1 (5 bases). CDR3 DNA: TGTGCCAGCAGTTACTCCGACCGGACACACACAGATACGCAGTATTTT. This encodes CASSYSDRTHTDTQYF.